Sequencing of this TCR beta chain was carried out in a study of PD-1 blockade in mismatch repair-deficient tumors. Mismatch repair deficiency was confirmed in all patients, by PCR or immunohistochemistry. The length of the CDR3 is 16 residues. Between the trimmed V and J ends, which lost 0 bases and 6 bases, there was a span of 15 bases. Germline V lookup: CDR1 LNHDA, CDR2 SQIVND (reference sequence). The repertoire was sequenced with immunoSEQ multiplex PCR; TCRdb's copy has only in-frame clones and lacks some. Among tens of thousands of clones listed, approximately 88% were seen once. The receptor comes from an adult with mismatch repair-deficient cancer. The rearrangement joins TRBV19 to TRBJ1-5, with D uncertain. The sequencing used PBMCs, collected before pembrolizumab treatment. The CDR3 loop reads CASSIDLSGGVQPQHF. In nucleotides, the CDR3 is TGTGCCAGTAGTATAGATCTATCGGGCGGGGTTCAGCCCCAGCATTTT.